The T cell receptor (beta chain) described here comes from a study of lymphopenia after photon versus proton radiotherapy. Study-wide findings and caveats: Oligoclonal CD8+ Temra expansion after nadir drove photon patients' diversity drop. Better survival with proton therapy was suggested as possible, not demonstrated. Photon-treated patients lost naive T cells and TCR diversity; proton-treated stayed stable.

To note about this clone: Its antigen is still unknown.

Sequencing was performed with immunoSEQ multiplex PCR; in TCRdb, only in-frame clones are kept and a portion is missing. The table has about 50,000 clones, 92% seen once. The CDR3 has 14 amino acids. Germline CDR1 is MGHRA and CDR2 is YSYEKL. The V end was cut by 0 bases, the J end by 5 bases, with 10 bases between. The V and J genes are TRBV4-1 and TRBJ2-5, with a weak D call TRBD2 (5 bases). The clonotype comes from a woman aged 40 to 50 with cholangiocarcinoma. The sample in question was peripheral blood, obtained from a patient treated with photon-based radiotherapy. Written as DNA, the CDR3 is TGCGCCAGCAGCCAAGACGGAGGAATGGAGACCCAGTACTTC. It is translated as CASSQDGGMETQYF.